The 8 T cell receptor beta chains presented below share a single source sample, sequenced in a study of identical twins. Each CDR3 protein is one row after TCRdb ran MiXCR on the 5' RACE reads. The sample consists of a few hundred thousand distinct CDR3 sequences, around a sixth of them appearing once. Sequenced sample: naive T cells sorted from blood. Receptors were obtained from a man in his fifties or sixties in good health.

The chain has TRBV30 and TRBJ2-2; 8 bases agree with TRBD2. The CDR3 consists of 14 residues. V was pared by 5 bases and J by 6 bases, with 8 bases of the junction left unmatched. CDR1 and CDR2 from the germline V gene are GTSNPN and SVGIG (reference sequence). The CDR3 region is CAWVPSGSPGELFF. The CDR3 region has the DNA TGTGCCTGGGTTCCGAGCGGGAGTCCCGGGGAGCTGTTTTTT.

This chain joins TRBV4-1 and TRBJ1-1; D ambiguous. The CDR3 has 17 amino acids. The germline gives CDR1 MGHRA, CDR2 YSYEKL. V was shortened by 0 bases and J by 6 bases, with 20 bases between the two germline ends. The CDR3 DNA is TGCGCCAGCAGCCAAGATCGGGTCAGATCGGCGGACGCTGAAGCTTTCTTT. As protein: CASSQDRVRSADAEAFF.

This clonotype was seen many times. The chain is built from TRBV5-1 and TRBJ1-5; D not certain. V was cut by 0 bases and J by 0 bases, with 7 bases left in between. CDR1 is SGHRS, CDR2 YFSETQ, per germline. The CDR3 extends over 15 amino acids. The CDR3 protein is CASSLGGSSNQPQHF. CDR3 sequence (DNA): TGCGCCAGCAGCTTGGGTGGATCTAGCAATCAGCCCCAGCATTTT.

This chain connects TRBV12-3 or TRBV12-4 to TRBJ2-7; D may be TRBD1 (6 bases). CDR3 length equals 15 residues. V was clipped by 4 bases and J by 5 bases, with 18 bases between them. The chain's CDR3 is CASSSPLDSFHEQYF. As DNA, the CDR3 is TGTGCCAGCAGTTCTCCCCTGGACAGTTTTCACGAGCAGTACTTC.

The rearrangement links TRBV12-3 or TRBV12-4 to TRBJ2-5; 10 bases align to TRBD1. The CDR3 sequence is 16 residues long. With V trimmed by 4 bases and J by 3 bases, 8 bases remained unmatched. The DNA for the CDR3 is TGTGCCAGCAGTTCCGGGACAGGGGTCCTCGAAGAGACCCAGTACTTC. It codes for CASSSGTGVLEETQYF.

The chain employs TRBV20-1 and TRBJ2-1, with 7 bases that match TRBD2. CDR1 and CDR2 (germline): DFQATT, SNEGSKA (reference sequence). The CDR3 length is 13 residues. V was clipped by 6 bases and J by 7 bases; unmatched bases: 9. Here the CDR3 reads CSAGGLGMNEQFF. As DNA, the CDR3 is TGCAGTGCAGGAGGACTAGGTATGAATGAGCAGTTCTTC.

This clonotype was seen repeatedly, ten times or more. This sequence joins TRBV24-1 and TRBJ2-2; D may be TRBD1 or TRBD2 (5 bases each). Germline-derived CDR1 and CDR2 are KGHDR and SFDVKD. There are 14 residues in the CDR3. Trimming stripped 4 bases from V and 4 bases from J, with 9 bases between. The CDR3 loop is CATSDPGRTGELFF. The CDR3 DNA is TGTGCCACCAGTGACCCGGGGCGCACCGGGGAGCTGTTTTTT.

With regard to this clonotype: The junction differs from germline at one of its ends, possibly a read error. The rearrangement joins TRBV7-8 to TRBJ2-7; no definite D call. Germline CDR1 SGHVS, CDR2 FQNEAQ. CDR3 length: 14 amino acids. The CDR3 DNA reads TGTGCCAGCATCGCAAAGTGGAACTCCCACGAGCAGTACTTC. This encodes CASIAKWNSHEQYF.